This T cell receptor (beta chain) was obtained from a study of CD8+CD57+ T cells in acquired aplastic anemia. As for the study in general: The mean DNA yield obtained from sorted CD4+ and CD8+ cells came to about 3 ug.

This CDR3 contains 22 residues. The germline gives CDR1 DFQATT, CDR2 SNEGSKA (reference sequence). V lost 5 bases to trimming and J lost 5 bases; unmatched junction nucleotides: 29. Those patients picked for sequencing had displayed CD8+CD57+ cell expansion on flow cytometry. Sampling of blood occurred while the patients had still received no therapy. TCR beta VDJ and CDR3 profiles were obtained from a genomic DNA template. TCRdb re-analysed the reads in MiXCR, keeping a single row per CDR3 protein. The sample gives about 160,000 distinct CDR3 sequences, 71% of which show up once; 40% to 60% is in the top ten.

This chain uses TRBV20-1 with TRBJ2-5; 13 nucleotides agree with TRBD2. The sample was sorted CD4+, CD8+, or CD8+CD57+ T cells (not recorded which) from PBMCs. This receptor was obtained from a human donor with aplastic anemia. The CDR3 reads CSAQPEVRATAGTSGIQETQYF. Written as DNA, the CDR3 is TGCAGTGCTCAGCCCGAGGTGAGGGCCACCGCCGGGACTAGCGGGATTCAGGAGACCCAGTACTTC.